This passage covers 28 T cell receptor beta chains from one sample sequenced in a study of blood T cell repertoires in COVID-19. The data were produced by immunoSEQ multiplex PCR, yet TCRdb's version contains in-frame clones alone and is incomplete. The sample lists roughly 71,000 clones, approximately 90% seen once, with roughly 2% in the top ten. Sequencing was performed on peripheral blood. The receptors originated from a man aged 25-45 years with acute or convalescent COVID-19.

The V call is TRBV30, the J call TRBJ2-3; 7 bases match TRBD1. Per germline, CDR1 GTSNPN and CDR2 SVGIG (reference sequence). This CDR3 is 11 amino acids long. V lost 3 bases to trimming and J lost 9 bases; unmatched junction nucleotides: 3. This CDR3 is CAWSPGGTQYF. CDR3 sequence (DNA): TGTGCCTGGAGCCCAGGGGGAACGCAGTATTTT. Complete variable domain (other parts from reference TRBV30 and TRBJ2-3): SQTIHQWPATLVQPVGSPLSLECTVEGTSNPNLYWYRQAAGRGLQLLFYSVGIGQISSEVPQNLSASRPQDRQFILSSKKLLLSDSGFYLCAWSPGGTQYFGPGTRLTVL.

The chain has TRBV7-9 and TRBJ1-1, with 8 positions matching TRBD1. V shed 5 bases, J shed 9 bases, and the junction held 5 bases outside the gene matches. This CDR3 comprises 12 residues. The germline CDR1 and CDR2 sequences are SEHNR and FQNEAQ (reference sequence). Here the CDR3 DNA reads TGTGCCAGCAGCCCCGGACAGGGTAAAGCTTTCTTT. Translated, it gives CASSPGQGKAFF.

V and J are TRBV6-5 and TRBJ1-4; D unclear. Germline assignment: CDR1 MNHEY and CDR2 SVGAGI. V lost 5 bases, J lost 8 bases, and 12 bases lay in between. The CDR3 length is 13 residues. Here the CDR3 reads CASSPAGSEKLFF. CDR3 in DNA: TGTGCCAGCAGTCCCGCGGGCTCCGAAAAACTGTTTTTT.

CDR3 sequence reads: CATSRDWGQRITGNTIYF. Written as DNA, the CDR3 is TGTGCCACCAGCAGAGACTGGGGTCAGCGGATCACTGGAAACACCATATATTTT. The rearrangement joins TRBV15 to TRBJ1-3; D is unclear. V gave up 0 bases and J gave up 2 bases, with 17 bases separating them. The germline V gene has CDR1 LNHNV and CDR2 YYDKDF (reference sequence). This CDR3 is built from 18 residues.

V gene TRBV7-6 combines with J gene TRBJ2-7; a weak D match, TRBD1 (6 bases). The CDR3 spans 14 residues. V lost 5 bases, J lost 2 bases, and 13 bases lay in between. The germline V gene encodes CDR1 SGHVS and CDR2 FNYEAQ. This CDR3 is CASSMSQGTYEQYF. The CDR3 nucleotides are TGTGCCAGCAGCATGTCCCAGGGGACCTACGAGCAGTACTTC.

A single count supports this clone. The chain joins TRBV4-1 to TRBJ2-3, with 7 bases identical to TRBD2. J lost 2 bases, V lost 1 base, and 15 bases had no gene match. Germline V gene sequence: CDR1 MGHRA, CDR2 YSYEKL. CDR3 length equals 19 residues. The CDR3 DNA reads as TGCGCCAGCAGCCAAGTTACAGCGGGGATATACGACACCACAGATACGCAGTATTTT. Translation: CASSQVTAGIYDTTDTQYF.

This clone was picked up one time. The chain combines TRBV2 with TRBJ2-7, with 9 bases aligning to TRBD2. Looked up from germline, CDR1 is SNHLY and CDR2 is FYNNEI. J gave up 7 bases and V 5 bases, and 6 bases lay outside the gene matches. The CDR3 is 13 residues long. The CDR3 here is CASSPGLAGEQYF. The CDR3, as DNA: TGTGCCAGCAGTCCGGGACTAGCTGGTGAGCAGTACTTC.

The chain links TRBV6-5 to TRBJ1-2; D remains ambiguous. The CDR3 runs to 13 residues. Germline V gives CDR1 MNHEY, CDR2 SVGAGI. V gave up 2 bases and J gave up 8 bases, with 12 bases separating them. The CDR3 here is CASSYGQVEGYTF. The CDR3 DNA is TGTGCCAGCAGTTACGGTCAGGTAGAGGGCTACACCTTC.

This clone was counted a few times. The rearrangement joins TRBV4-1 to TRBJ1-2, with D hard to call. The CDR3 totals 14 residues. Between the trimmed V and J ends, which lost 4 bases and 6 bases, there was a span of 15 bases. The germline V gene has CDR1 MGHRA and CDR2 YSYEKL. CDR3: CASSPWTGSDGYTF. CDR3 bases: TGCGCCAGCAGCCCCTGGACCGGTAGCGATGGCTACACCTTC.

The chain recombines TRBV5-1 with TRBJ2-1, with 9 bases matching TRBD2. The CDR3 sequence is 16 residues long. Per the germline V gene, CDR1 is SGHRS and CDR2 is YFSETQ. J was trimmed by 7 bases and V by 2 bases; bases with no gene match: 10. CDR3 amino acids: CASSFAGTSFSNEQFF. The CDR3 DNA reads as TGCGCCAGCAGCTTCGCCGGGACTAGCTTCTCGAATGAGCAGTTCTTC.

The chain uses TRBV7-3 and TRBJ2-1, with D unresolved. V lost 1 base, J lost 5 bases, and 12 bases lay in between. Germline-derived CDR1 and CDR2 are SGHTA and FQGTGA. The CDR3 has 15 amino acids. The chain's CDR3 is CASSLRPLENNEQFF. The CDR3 bases are TGTGCCAGCAGCTTAAGGCCCCTAGAAAACAATGAGCAGTTCTTC.

The chain joins TRBV19 to TRBJ2-1; D not certain. Trimming shortened V by 1 base and J by 1 base, and 5 bases separated the two germline ends. This CDR3 has 14 amino acids. In germline, CDR1 is LNHDA, CDR2 SQIVND (reference sequence). The CDR3 region has the DNA TGTGCCAGTAGTATAGTACTATCCTACAATGAGCAGTTCTTC. Translating gives CASSIVLSYNEQFF.

The chain combines TRBV6-5 with TRBJ1-2; D ambiguous. CDR1 is MNHEY, CDR2 SVGAGI, per germline. The CDR3 is 14 amino acids. V lost 5 bases, J lost 2 bases, and 12 bases lay in between. The CDR3 DNA reads TGTGCCAGCAGTCGTACCGCTACCAACTATGGCTACACCTTC. Translation: CASSRTATNYGYTF.

The chain links TRBV28 to TRBJ2-2; possibly TRBD1 for D (5 bases). Trimming shortened V by 6 bases and J by 2 bases, and 10 bases separated the two germline ends. Per the germline V gene, CDR1 is MDHEN and CDR2 is SYDVKM. This CDR3 is built from 14 residues. The CDR3 is CASSPGHNTGELFF. The CDR3 bases are TGTGCCAGCAGCCCCGGACACAACACCGGGGAGCTGTTTTTT.

The chain links TRBV5-1 to TRBJ1-1; D is undetermined. The CDR3 consists of 13 residues. The germline CDR1 and CDR2 sequences are SGHRS and YFSETQ. Deletions cut 1 base from V and 1 base from J, with 5 bases between. The CDR3, as DNA: TGCGCCAGCAGCTTGTTAGCGAACACTGAAGCTTTCTTT. Residues: CASSLLANTEAFF.

The chain joins TRBV3-1 (or the pseudogene TRBV3-2) to TRBJ1-1; 7 nucleotides align to TRBD1. The J segment lost 0 bases and the V segment lost 3 bases, leaving 7 bases of the junction unmatched. The CDR3 has 16 amino acids. CDR1 and CDR2 (germline): LGHDT, YNNKEL (reference sequence). CDR3 protein: CASSQTGSLLNTEAFF. The CDR3 nucleotides are TGTGCCAGCAGCCAGACAGGGAGCTTATTGAACACTGAAGCTTTCTTT.

This clone was counted a few times. The V call is TRBV7-8, the J call TRBJ1-6, with 8 bases identical to TRBD1. CDR1 is SGHVS and CDR2 is FQNEAQ in the germline V gene. The CDR3 runs to 16 residues. J gave up 7 bases and V 3 bases, and 8 bases lay outside the gene matches. CDR3: CASSLGGGQENSPLHF. The CDR3 DNA is TGTGCCAGCAGCTTGGGGGGGGGACAGGAGAATTCACCCCTCCACTTT.

This rearrangement joins TRBV3-1 (or the pseudogene TRBV3-2) to TRBJ1-1, with a possible D match to TRBD1 (5 bases). With 1 base removed from V and 5 bases from J, the gap between germline ends came to 14 bases. The CDR3 totals 15 residues. The germline CDR1 and CDR2 sequences are LGHDT and YNNKEL (reference sequence). The CDR3 nucleotides are TGTGCCAGCAGCCAAGGAACAGGCCCGAGGACTGAAGCTTTCTTT. Amino acid sequence: CASSQGTGPRTEAFF.

V usage is TRBV3-1 (or the pseudogene TRBV3-2) and J usage is TRBJ2-1; tentative D call: TRBD1 (7 bases). Germline lookup yields CDR1 LGHDT and CDR2 YNNKEL (reference sequence). V lost 4 bases and J lost 6, with 19 bases in between. The CDR3 contains 16 residues. CDR3 nucleotides: TGTGCCAGCAGCCCCCAGGGGGGAGGACTTACCAATGAGCAGTTCTTC. Its translation is CASSPQGGGLTNEQFF.

The chain has TRBV13 and TRBJ2-1; TRBD2 is a possible D gene (5 bases). The CDR3 runs to 15 residues. Trimming stripped 3 bases from V and 4 bases from J, with 13 bases between. Germline CDR1 PRHDT, CDR2 FYEKMQ (reference sequence). The CDR3: CASSLDRRLYNEQFF. The CDR3 nucleotides are TGTGCCAGCAGCTTGGACCGGCGACTATACAATGAGCAGTTCTTC.

The chain combines TRBV27 with TRBJ1-6; 7 bases align to TRBD1. The CDR3 length is 15 residues. The trim removed 8 bases at V and 4 bases at J, leaving 8 bases unmatched. Germline CDR1 reads MNHEY; CDR2 reads SMNVEV (reference sequence). The CDR3 coding sequence is TGTGCCAGCCATGCGACAGGGACGTATAATTCACCCCTCCACTTT. Translated: CASHATGTYNSPLHF.

The chain couples TRBV30 to TRBJ1-4, with 7 bases aligning to TRBD1. V was clipped by 2 bases and J by 7 bases; unmatched bases: 7. The CDR3 covers 14 residues. Looked up from germline, CDR1 is GTSNPN and CDR2 is SVGIG (reference sequence). CDR3 DNA sequence: TGTGCCTGGAGTCCCAGGGGGTTCGGTGAAAAACTGTTTTTT. Amino acid sequence: CAWSPRGFGEKLFF. Together with reference TRBV30 and TRBJ1-4, the CDR3 gives the full variable domain: SQTIHQWPATLVQPVGSPLSLECTVEGTSNPNLYWYRQAAGRGLQLLFYSVGIGQISSEVPQNLSASRPQDRQFILSSKKLLLSDSGFYLCAWSPRGFGEKLFFGSGTQLSVL.

The gene calls are TRBV4-1 and TRBJ1-1; maybe TRBD1 (5 bases). The CDR3 sequence is 13 residues long. The V gene lost 4 bases and the J gene lost 6 bases, with 12 bases spanning the gap. Germline V gene data show CDR1 as MGHRA and CDR2 as YSYEKL. DNA for the CDR3: TGCGCCAGCAGCCGGACAAGGGGTTCTGAAGCTTTCTTT. Amino acid sequence: CASSRTRGSEAFF.

This clone was seen a handful of times. This chain connects TRBV18 to TRBJ1-2; 7 nucleotides line up with TRBD1. This CDR3 contains 14 residues. Germline loops: CDR1 KGHSH, CDR2 LQKENI. V shed 4 bases, J shed 1 base, and the junction held 3 bases outside the gene matches. In DNA form, the CDR3 reads TGTGCCAGCTCACGCGACAGGGATAACTATGGCTACACCTTC. Its protein product is CASSRDRDNYGYTF.

The rearrangement uses TRBV19 and TRBJ1-1; D unclear. The germline CDR1 and CDR2 sequences are LNHDA and SQIVND (reference sequence). Trimming removed 1 base from V and 7 bases from J, with 10 bases in between. The CDR3 is 13 amino acids. CDR3 DNA sequence: TGTGCCAGTAGTATAGGAGGATTCGATGAAGCTTTCTTT. This gives the protein CASSIGGFDEAFF.

The chain joins TRBV5-4 to TRBJ2-5, with unresolved D. Trimming left V 3 bases short and J 4 bases short, with 13 bases between. Germline values: CDR1 SGHNT, CDR2 YYREEE (reference sequence). The CDR3 has 14 amino acids. The CDR3 DNA follows: TGTGCCAGCAGCTACGAGGAGCCTCGAGAGACCCAGTACTTC. Translated, it gives CASSYEEPRETQYF.

The chain links TRBV6-1 to TRBJ1-5; maybe TRBD1 (5 bases). This CDR3 is built from 13 residues. In germline, CDR1 is MNHNS, CDR2 SASEGT. V lost 3 bases and J 3 bases, leaving 6 bases between the germline ends. CDR3 in DNA: TGTGCCAGCAGTGACAGGGACAATCAGCCCCAGCATTTT. The encoded protein is CASSDRDNQPQHF.

V usage is TRBV2 and J usage is TRBJ2-2; D remains unclear. The germline V and J ends were trimmed by 6 bases and 1 base, with 9 bases remaining between them. CDR3 length: 14 residues. Germline V gene lookup returns CDR1 SNHLY and CDR2 FYNNEI. CDR3 DNA: TGTGCCAGCAGCCTCAGGCAGAACACCGGGGAGCTGTTTTTT. Translating gives CASSLRQNTGELFF. Full variable domain (rest looked up from reference TRBV2 and TRBJ2-2): EPEVTQTPSHQVTQMGQEVILRCVPISNHLYFYWYRQILGQKVEFLVSFYNNEISEKSEIFDDQFSVERPDGSNFTLKIRSTKLEDSAMYFCASSLRQNTGELFFGEGSRLTVL.